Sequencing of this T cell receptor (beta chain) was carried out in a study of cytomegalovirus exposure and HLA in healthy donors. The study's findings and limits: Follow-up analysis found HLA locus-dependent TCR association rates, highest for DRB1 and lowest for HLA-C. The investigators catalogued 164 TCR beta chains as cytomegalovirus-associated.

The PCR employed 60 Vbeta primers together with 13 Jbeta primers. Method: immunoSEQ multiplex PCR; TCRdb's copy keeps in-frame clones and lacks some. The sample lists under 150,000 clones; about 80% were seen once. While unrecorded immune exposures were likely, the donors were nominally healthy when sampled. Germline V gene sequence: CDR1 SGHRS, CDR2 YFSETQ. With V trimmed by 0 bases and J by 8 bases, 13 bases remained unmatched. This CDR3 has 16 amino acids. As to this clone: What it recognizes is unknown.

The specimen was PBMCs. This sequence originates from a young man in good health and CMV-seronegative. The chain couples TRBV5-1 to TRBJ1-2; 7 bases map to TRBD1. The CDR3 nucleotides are TGCGCCAGCAGCTTGGCCCTTGTAAGACAGGGAGGAGGCTACACCTTC. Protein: CASSLALVRQGGGYTF.